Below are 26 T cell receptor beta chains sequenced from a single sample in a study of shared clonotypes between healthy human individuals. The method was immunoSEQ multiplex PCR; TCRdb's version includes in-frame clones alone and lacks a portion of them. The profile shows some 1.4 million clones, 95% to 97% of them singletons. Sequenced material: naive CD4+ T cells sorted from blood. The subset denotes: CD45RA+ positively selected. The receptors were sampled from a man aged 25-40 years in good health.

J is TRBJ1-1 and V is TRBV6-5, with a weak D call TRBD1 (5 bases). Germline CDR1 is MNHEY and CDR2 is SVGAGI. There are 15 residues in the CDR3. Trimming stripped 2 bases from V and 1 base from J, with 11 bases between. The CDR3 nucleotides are TGTGCCAGCAGTTACCAAGCAGGGTCGAACACTGAAGCTTTCTTT. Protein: CASSYQAGSNTEAFF.

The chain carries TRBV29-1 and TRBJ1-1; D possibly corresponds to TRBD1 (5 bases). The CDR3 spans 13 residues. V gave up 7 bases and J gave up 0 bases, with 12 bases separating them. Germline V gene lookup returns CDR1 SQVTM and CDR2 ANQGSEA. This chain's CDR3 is CSAPGPMNTEAFF. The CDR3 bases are TGCAGCGCTCCGGGGCCTATGAACACTGAAGCTTTCTTT.

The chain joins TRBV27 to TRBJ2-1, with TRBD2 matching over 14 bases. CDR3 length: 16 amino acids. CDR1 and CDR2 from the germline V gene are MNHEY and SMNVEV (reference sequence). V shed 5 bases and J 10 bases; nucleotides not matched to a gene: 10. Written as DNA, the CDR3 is TGTGCCAGCAGTACAAGAGGGACTAGCGGGAGTGAGGAGCAGTTCTTC. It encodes CASSTRGTSGSEEQFF.

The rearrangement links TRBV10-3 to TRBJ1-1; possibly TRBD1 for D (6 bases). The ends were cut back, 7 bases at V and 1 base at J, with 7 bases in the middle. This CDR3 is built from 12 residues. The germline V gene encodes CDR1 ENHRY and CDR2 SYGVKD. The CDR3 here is CAIKGENTEAFF. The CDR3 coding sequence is TGTGCCATCAAGGGGGAGAACACTGAAGCTTTCTTT.

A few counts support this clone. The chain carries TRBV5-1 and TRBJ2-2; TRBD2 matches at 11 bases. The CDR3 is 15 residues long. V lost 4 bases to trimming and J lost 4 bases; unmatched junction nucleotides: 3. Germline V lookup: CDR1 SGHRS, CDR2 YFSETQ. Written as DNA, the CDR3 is TGCGCCAGCAGCCAGGGGACTAGCGGCACCGGGGAGCTGTTTTTT. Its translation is CASSQGTSGTGELFF. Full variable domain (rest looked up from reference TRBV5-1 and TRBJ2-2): KAGVTQTPRYLIKTRGQQVTLSCSPISGHRSVSWYQQTPGQGLQFLFEYFSETQRNKGNFPGRFSGRQFSNSRSEMNVSTLELGDSALYLCASSQGTSGTGELFFGEGSRLTVL.

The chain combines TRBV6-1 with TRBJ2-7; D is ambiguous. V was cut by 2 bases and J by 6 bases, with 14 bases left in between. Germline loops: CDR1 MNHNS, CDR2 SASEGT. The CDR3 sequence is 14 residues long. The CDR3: CASSENLGIGEQYF. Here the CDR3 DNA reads TGTGCCAGCAGTGAAAACCTAGGGATCGGCGAGCAGTACTTC.

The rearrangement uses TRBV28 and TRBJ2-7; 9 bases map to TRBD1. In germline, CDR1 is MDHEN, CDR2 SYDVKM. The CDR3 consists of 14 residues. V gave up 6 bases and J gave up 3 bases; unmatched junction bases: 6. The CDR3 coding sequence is TGTGCCAGCAGATTACAGGGGGCATTCTACGAGCAGTACTTC. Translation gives CASRLQGAFYEQYF.

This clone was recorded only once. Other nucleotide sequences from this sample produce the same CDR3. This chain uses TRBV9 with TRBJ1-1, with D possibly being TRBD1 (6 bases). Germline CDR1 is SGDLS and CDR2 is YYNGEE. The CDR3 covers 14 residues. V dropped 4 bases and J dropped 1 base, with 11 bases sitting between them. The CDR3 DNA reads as TGTGCCAGCAGCCCGACGACAGGGAACACTGAAGCTTTCTTT. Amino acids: CASSPTTGNTEAFF. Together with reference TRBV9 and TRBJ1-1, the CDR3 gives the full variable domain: DSGVTQTPKHLITATGQRVTLRCSPRSGDLSVYWYQQSLDQGLQFLIQYYNGEERAKGNILERFSAQQFPDLHSELNLSSLELGDSALYFCASSPTTGNTEAFFGQGTRLTVV.

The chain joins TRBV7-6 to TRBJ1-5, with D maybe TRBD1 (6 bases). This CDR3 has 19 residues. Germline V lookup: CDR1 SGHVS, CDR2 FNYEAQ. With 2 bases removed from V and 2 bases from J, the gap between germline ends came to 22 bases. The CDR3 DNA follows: TGTGCCAGCAGCTTAACTGCTGCGGGGGGCGCAGGCGGCAATCAGCCCCAGCATTTT. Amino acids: CASSLTAAGGAGGNQPQHF.

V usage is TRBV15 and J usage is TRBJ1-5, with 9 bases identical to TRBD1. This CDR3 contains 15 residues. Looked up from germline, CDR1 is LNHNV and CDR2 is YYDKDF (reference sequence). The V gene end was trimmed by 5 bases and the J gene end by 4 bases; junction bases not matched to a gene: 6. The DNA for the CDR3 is TGTGCCACCAGCGCCCGGACAGGGGTAAATCAGCCCCAGCATTTT. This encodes CATSARTGVNQPQHF.

Written as DNA, the CDR3 is TGCGCCAGCAGCTTGGATGGGACAATAACCTACGAGCAGTACTTC. It translates to CASSLDGTITYEQYF. The V gene is TRBV5-1, the J gene TRBJ2-7, with D maybe TRBD1 (6 bases). CDR1 is SGHRS, CDR2 YFSETQ, per germline. The CDR3 runs to 15 residues. Trimming took 0 bases from V and 2 from J, leaving 12 bases between them.

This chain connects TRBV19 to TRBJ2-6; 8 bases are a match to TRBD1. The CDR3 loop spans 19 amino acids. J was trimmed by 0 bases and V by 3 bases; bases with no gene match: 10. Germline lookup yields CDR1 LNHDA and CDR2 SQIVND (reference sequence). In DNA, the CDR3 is TGTGCCAGTAGTATCGGTCGGGACAGGCAATACTCTGGGGCCAACGTCCTGACTTTC. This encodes CASSIGRDRQYSGANVLTF.

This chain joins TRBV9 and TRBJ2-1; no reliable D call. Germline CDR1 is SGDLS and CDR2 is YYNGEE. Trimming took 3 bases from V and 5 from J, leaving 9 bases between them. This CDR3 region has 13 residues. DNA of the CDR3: TGTGCCAGCAGCGGTAGAGGTCACAATGAGCAGTTCTTC. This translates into CASSGRGHNEQFF.

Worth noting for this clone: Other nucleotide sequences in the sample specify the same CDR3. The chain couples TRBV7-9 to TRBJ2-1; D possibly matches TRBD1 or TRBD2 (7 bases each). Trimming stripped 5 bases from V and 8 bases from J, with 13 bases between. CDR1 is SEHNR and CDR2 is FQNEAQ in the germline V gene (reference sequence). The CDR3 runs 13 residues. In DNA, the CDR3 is TGTGCCAGCAGCGGGCAGGGGGGGCATGAGCAGTTCTTC. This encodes CASSGQGGHEQFF.

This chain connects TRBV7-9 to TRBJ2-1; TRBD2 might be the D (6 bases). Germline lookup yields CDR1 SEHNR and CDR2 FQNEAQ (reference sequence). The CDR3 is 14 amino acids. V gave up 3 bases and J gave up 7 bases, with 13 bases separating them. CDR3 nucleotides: TGTGCCAGCAGCTTTTTCGGGAGTGAGAATGAGCAGTTCTTC. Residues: CASSFFGSENEQFF.

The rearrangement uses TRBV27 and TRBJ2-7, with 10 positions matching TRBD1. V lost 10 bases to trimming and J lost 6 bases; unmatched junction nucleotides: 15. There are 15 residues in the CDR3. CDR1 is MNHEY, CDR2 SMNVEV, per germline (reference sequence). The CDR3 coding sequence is TGTGCCATCGCGACCCGGGACAGGGGACTTTTCGAGCAGTACTTC. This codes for CAIATRDRGLFEQYF.

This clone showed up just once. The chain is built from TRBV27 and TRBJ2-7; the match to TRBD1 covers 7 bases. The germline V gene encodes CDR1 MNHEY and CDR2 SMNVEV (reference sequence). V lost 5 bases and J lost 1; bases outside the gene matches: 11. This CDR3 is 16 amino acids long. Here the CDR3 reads CASSPIDRVKSYEQYF. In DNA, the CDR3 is TGTGCCAGCAGTCCAATAGACAGGGTTAAATCCTACGAGCAGTACTTC.

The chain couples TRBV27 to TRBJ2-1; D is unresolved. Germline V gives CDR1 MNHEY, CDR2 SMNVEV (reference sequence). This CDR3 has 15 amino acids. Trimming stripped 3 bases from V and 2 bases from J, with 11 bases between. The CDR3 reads CASSFAPIPYNEQFF. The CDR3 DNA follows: TGTGCCAGCAGTTTTGCCCCAATCCCCTACAATGAGCAGTTCTTC.

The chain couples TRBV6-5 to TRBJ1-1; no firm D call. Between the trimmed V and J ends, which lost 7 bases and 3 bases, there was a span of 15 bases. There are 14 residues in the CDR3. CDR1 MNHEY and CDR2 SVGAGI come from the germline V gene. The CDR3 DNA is TGTGCCAGCACCGTAGGGAGTGTGGACACTGAAGCTTTCTTT. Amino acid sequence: CASTVGSVDTEAFF.

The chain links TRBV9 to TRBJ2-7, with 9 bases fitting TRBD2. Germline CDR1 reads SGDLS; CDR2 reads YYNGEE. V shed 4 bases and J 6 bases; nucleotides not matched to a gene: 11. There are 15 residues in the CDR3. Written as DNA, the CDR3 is TGTGCCAGCAGCCCTCGACTAGCGGTACCGGGCGAGCAGTACTTC. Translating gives CASSPRLAVPGEQYF.

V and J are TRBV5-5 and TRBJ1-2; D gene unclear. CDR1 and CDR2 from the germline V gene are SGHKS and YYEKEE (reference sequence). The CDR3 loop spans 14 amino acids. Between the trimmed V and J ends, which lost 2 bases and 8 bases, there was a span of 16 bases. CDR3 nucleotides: TGTGCCAGCAGCTTAATTCCGGCCTCGGGGGGCTACACCTTC. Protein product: CASSLIPASGGYTF.

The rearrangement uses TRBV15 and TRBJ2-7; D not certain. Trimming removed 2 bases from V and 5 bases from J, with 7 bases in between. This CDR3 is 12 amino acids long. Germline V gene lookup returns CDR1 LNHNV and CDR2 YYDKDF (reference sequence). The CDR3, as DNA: TGTGCCACCAGCAGAACCCGGAACGAGCAGTACTTC. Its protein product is CATSRTRNEQYF.

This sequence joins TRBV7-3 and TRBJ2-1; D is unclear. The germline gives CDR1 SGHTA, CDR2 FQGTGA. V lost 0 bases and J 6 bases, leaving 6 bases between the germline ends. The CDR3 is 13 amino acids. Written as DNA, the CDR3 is TGTGCCAGCAGCTTAACAGGGCCCAATGAGCAGTTCTTC. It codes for CASSLTGPNEQFF.

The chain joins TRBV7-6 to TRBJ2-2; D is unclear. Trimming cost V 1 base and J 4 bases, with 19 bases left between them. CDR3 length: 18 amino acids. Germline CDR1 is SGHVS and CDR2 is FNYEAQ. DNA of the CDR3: TGTGCCAGCAGCTTAGTCGGTCGGGTCTCGGGTCCCACCGGGGAGCTGTTTTTT. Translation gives CASSLVGRVSGPTGELFF.

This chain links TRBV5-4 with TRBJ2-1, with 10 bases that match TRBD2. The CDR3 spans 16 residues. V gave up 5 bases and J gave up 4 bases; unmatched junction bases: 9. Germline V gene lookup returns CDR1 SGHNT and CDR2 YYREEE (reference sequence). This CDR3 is CASRTGLADTYNEQFF. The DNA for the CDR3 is TGTGCCAGCAGAACCGGACTAGCGGATACATACAATGAGCAGTTCTTC.

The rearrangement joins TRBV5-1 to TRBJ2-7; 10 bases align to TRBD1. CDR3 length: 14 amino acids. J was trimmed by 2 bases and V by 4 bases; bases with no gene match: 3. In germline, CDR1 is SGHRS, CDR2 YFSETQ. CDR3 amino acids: CASSQDRGTYEQYF. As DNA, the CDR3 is TGCGCCAGCAGCCAGGACAGGGGGACCTACGAGCAGTACTTC.